This TCR beta chain is from a study of OX40 agonist ivuxolimab in advanced cancers. Overall study: Two patients with cutaneous melanoma and one with hepatocellular carcinoma, three in total, showed partial responses. Findings and limits, study-wide: In the 0.1 to 3.0 mg/kg range, CD4+ and CD8+ blood T cells had expanded clonally by week 6.

This clone was observed a single time. Its antigen is undetermined. This table comes from immunoSEQ multiplex PCR, and its TCRdb copy is limited to in-frame clones, with some not included. The repertoire holds more than 15,000 clones, with around 80% as singletons. With 8 bases removed from V and 0 bases from J, the gap between germline ends came to 8 bases. CDR1 LNHDA and CDR2 SQIVND come from the germline V gene (reference sequence). The CDR3 covers 13 residues. This TCR was recovered from an adult with an advanced solid tumor such as melanoma, head and neck, liver or kidney cancer. Sequencing used CD4+ or CD8+ T cells sorted from blood, obtained in a trial of the OX40 agonist ivuxolimab. The gene calls are TRBV19 and TRBJ1-5; D unresolved. CDR3 loop: CASGLNSNQPQHF. CDR3 coding DNA: TGTGCCAGTGGGCTCAATAGCAATCAGCCCCAGCATTTT.